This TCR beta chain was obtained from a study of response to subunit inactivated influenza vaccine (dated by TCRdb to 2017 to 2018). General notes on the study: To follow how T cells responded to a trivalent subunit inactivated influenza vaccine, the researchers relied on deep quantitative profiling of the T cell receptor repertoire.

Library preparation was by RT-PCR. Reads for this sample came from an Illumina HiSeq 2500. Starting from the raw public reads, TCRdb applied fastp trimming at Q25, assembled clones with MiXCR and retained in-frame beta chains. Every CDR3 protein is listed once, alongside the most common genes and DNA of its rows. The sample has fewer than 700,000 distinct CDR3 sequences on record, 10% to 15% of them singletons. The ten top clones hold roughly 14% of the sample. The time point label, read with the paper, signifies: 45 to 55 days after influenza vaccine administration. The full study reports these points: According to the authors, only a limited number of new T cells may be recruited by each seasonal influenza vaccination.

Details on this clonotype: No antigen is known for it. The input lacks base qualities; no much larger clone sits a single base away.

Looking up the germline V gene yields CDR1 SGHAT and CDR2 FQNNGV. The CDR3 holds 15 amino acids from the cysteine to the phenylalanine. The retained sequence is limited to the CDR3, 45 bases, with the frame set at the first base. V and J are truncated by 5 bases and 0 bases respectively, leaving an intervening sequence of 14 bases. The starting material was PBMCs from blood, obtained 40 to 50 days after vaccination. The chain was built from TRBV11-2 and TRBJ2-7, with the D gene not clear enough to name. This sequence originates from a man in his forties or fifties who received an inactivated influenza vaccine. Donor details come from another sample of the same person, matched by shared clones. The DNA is TGTGCCAGCAGCCCCAGCCTCTTGAGCTCCTACGAGCAGTACTTC. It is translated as CASSPSLLSSYEQYF.